This T cell receptor beta chain was retrieved from a study of blood T cell repertoires in COVID-19. Sequencing was performed with immunoSEQ multiplex PCR; in TCRdb, only in-frame clones are kept and a portion is missing. The sample yields roughly 460,000 clones, 85% to 90% seen once. V was trimmed by 1 base and J by 5 bases, leaving 11 bases between them. The CDR3 is 14 residues long. Germline V lookup: CDR1 MDHEN, CDR2 SYDVKM. Sequenced: peripheral blood. The chain employs TRBV28 and TRBJ2-5, with D perhaps matching TRBD2 (5 bases). This clonotype was sampled from a man aged 18 to 35 with COVID-19, enrolled during active disease. CDR3 sequence: CASSLSPGMETQYF. As DNA, the CDR3 is TGTGCCAGCAGTTTATCCCCCGGGATGGAGACCCAGTACTTC.